The rows below give T cell receptor beta chains drawn from one sample of a study of blood T cell repertoires in COVID-19. The data were produced by immunoSEQ multiplex PCR, yet TCRdb's version contains in-frame clones alone and is incomplete. The repertoire has about 250,000 clones, about 79% of them found once; the top ten carry 8.9%. Sequences were obtained from peripheral blood. Receptors originate from a man older than 75 with acute or convalescent COVID-19. Both conserved end residues are part of each CDR3. Fields, in order: J gene, D gene, clone size, V gene, CDR3 DNA, CDR3 protein. A D gene is named only where the DNA matches it firmly. Only some rows state a clone size, as once, few, many or a class for expanded clones.

TRBJ2-3 TRBD1 . TRBV24-1 TGTGCCACCAGTGAGACAGGGCGTCCGACAGATACGCAGTATTTT CATSETGRPTDTQYF
TRBJ1-1 TRBD1 . TRBV4-2 TGTGCCAGCAGCCAAGATCCAAGACCGGGACAGCTGATGAACACTGAAGCTTTCTTT CASSQDPRPGQLMNTEAFF
TRBJ2-5 . . TRBV6-5 TGTGCCAGCAACTCAAGGGGGGGACAAGAGACCCAGTACTTC CASNSRGGQETQYF
TRBJ2-3 . . TRBV5-1 TGCGCCAGCAGCTTGGCCGGGTACAGCACAGATACGCAGTATTTT CASSLAGYSTDTQYF
TRBJ1-5 TRBD1 . TRBV27 TGTGCCAGCAGTCAAAGGGGGCGCGACAATCAGCCCCAGCATTTT CASSQRGRDNQPQHF
TRBJ1-5 TRBD1 . TRBV19 TGTGCCAGTAGGCACGGGACAGCTAATCAGCCCCAGCATTTT CASRHGTANQPQHF
TRBJ2-7 TRBD2 once TRBV2 TGTGCCAGCAGGGCCGGGACTAGCGGGAGGATCGCCGAGCAGTACTTC CASRAGTSGRIAEQYF
TRBJ2-2 . . TRBV5-8 TGTGCCAGCAGCTCCATCCGGGGGGCTAACACCGGGGAGCTGTTTTTT CASSSIRGANTGELFF
TRBJ1-3 . . TRBV7-9 TGTGCCAGCAGCTCATCCAGTTCTGGAAACACCATATATTTT CASSSSSSGNTIYF
TRBJ1-3 . once TRBV30 TGTGCCTGGAGTCTACCAGGGTCTGGAAACACCATATATTTT CAWSLPGSGNTIYF
TRBJ2-6 TRBD2 . TRBV5-5 TGTGCCAGCAGCCCCAGACTAGCTCGATCTGGGGCCAACGTCCTGACTTTC CASSPRLARSGANVLTF
TRBJ2-1 TRBD1 . TRBV2 TGTGCCAGCTCCGGACAGGGCTCCTACAATGAGCAGTTCTTC CASSGQGSYNEQFF
TRBJ2-5 . . TRBV21-1 TGTGCCAGCAGCAAGAGGGGAGGCGGCGGGGGCCAGAGGGAGACCCAGTACTTC CASSKRGGGGGQRETQYF
TRBJ2-7 TRBD1 . TRBV27 TGTGCCAGCAGTCCTTGGGGACAGTATAACGAGCAGTACTTC CASSPWGQYNEQYF
TRBJ1-3 . . TRBV2 TGTGCCAGCAGCGTAGGGGGTAGCTCTGGAAACACCATATATTTT CASSVGGSSGNTIYF
TRBJ2-2 TRBD1 . TRBV11-2 TGTGCCAGCAGCTCAAGGACAGGGGGAACCGGGGAGCTGTTTTTT CASSSRTGGTGELFF
TRBJ2-2 . few TRBV4-1 TGCGCCAGCAGCCAAGAAGAGGAGACCGGGGAGCTGTTTTTT CASSQEEETGELFF
TRBJ2-2 TRBD2 . TRBV7-9 TGTGCCAGCAGCTTAGGGACTAGCGGGAGGAACACCGGGGAGCTGTTTTTT CASSLGTSGRNTGELFF
TRBJ2-1 . . TRBV21-1 TGTGCCAACGCCCTACTGACAGGGGGCTTTTACAATGAGCAGTTCTTC CANALLTGGFYNEQFF
TRBJ1-1 . few TRBV7-2 TGTGCCAGCAGCTTAGCGGGGGCGGGCACTGAAGCTTTCTTT CASSLAGAGTEAFF
TRBJ1-1 . . TRBV19 TGTGCCAGTAGTACGGGGGATCCCCTAATGAACACTGAAGCTTTCTTT CASSTGDPLMNTEAFF
TRBJ1-5 . . TRBV21-1 TGTGCCAGCAATAGACCTCGGACAGGGAACAATCAGCCCCAGCATTTT CASNRPRTGNNQPQHF
TRBJ2-1 TRBD2 . TRBV6-6 TGTGCCAGCAGACCTGGGACTAGCGGGAGGACTGAGCAGTTCTTC CASRPGTSGRTEQFF
TRBJ1-6 . . TRBV3-1/TRBV3-2 TGTGCCAGCAGCCAAGATTGGGGGGAGATAAGGAATTCACCCCTCCACTTT CASSQDWGEIRNSPLHF
TRBJ1-1 . . TRBV5-1 TGCGCCAGCAGCTTTCAGGCAGGGAACACTGAAGCTTTCTTT CASSFQAGNTEAFF
TRBJ2-2 TRBD2 . TRBV7-8 TGTGCCAGCAGCTTAAATACCGGGAGGGCCGGGGAGCTGTTTTTT CASSLNTGRAGELFF
TRBJ2-5 TRBD2 . TRBV19 TGTGCCTGTACCGCTAGCGGGAGGTTTGGAGAGACCCAGTACTTC CACTASGRFGETQYF
TRBJ1-5 TRBD1 . TRBV28 TGTGCCAGCACTACAGGGGCGTATAGCAATCAGCCCCAGCATTTT CASTTGAYSNQPQHF
TRBJ1-6 TRBD1 . TRBV30 TGTGCCTGGAGTGTACAGGGGCTGAACAATTCACCCCTCCACTTT CAWSVQGLNNSPLHF
TRBJ1-2 TRBD1 . TRBV3-1/TRBV3-2 TGTGCCAGCAGCCCAAGGGTTTTGGGACAGGTTAACTATGGCTACACCTTC CASSPRVLGQVNYGYTF
TRBJ2-7 . . TRBV7-8 TGTGCCAGCAGCTTAGGGCGGAGTAACTCCTACGAGCAGTACTTC CASSLGRSNSYEQYF
TRBJ2-3 TRBD2 . TRBV6-4 TGTGCCAGCAGTCCTGGGACTAGCCTCCGCACAGATACGCAGTATTTT CASSPGTSLRTDTQYF
TRBJ2-3 . once TRBV7-9 TGTGCCAGCAGCTTACCCTACAGGGTCGACGGCACAGATACGCAGTATTTT CASSLPYRVDGTDTQYF
TRBJ2-7 TRBD1 once TRBV28 TGTGCCAGCAGTTTACAAGGGACAGGGGCACACGAGCAGTACTTC CASSLQGTGAHEQYF
TRBJ2-7 . few TRBV15 TGTGCCACCAGCAGAGATTTGGACAGTTCCTACGAGCAGTACTTC CATSRDLDSSYEQYF